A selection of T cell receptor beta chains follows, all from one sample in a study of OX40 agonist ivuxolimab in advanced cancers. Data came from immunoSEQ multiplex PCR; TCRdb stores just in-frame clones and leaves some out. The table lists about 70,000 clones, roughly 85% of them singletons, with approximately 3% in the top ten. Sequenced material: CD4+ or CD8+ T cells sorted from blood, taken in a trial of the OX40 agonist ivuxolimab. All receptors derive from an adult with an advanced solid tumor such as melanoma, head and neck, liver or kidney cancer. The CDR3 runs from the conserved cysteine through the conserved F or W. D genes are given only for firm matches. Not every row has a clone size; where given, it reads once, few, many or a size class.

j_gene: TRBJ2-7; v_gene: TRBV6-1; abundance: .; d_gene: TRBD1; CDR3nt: TGTGCCAGCAGTGGCAGACAGGGGGCGAGGTTAAGGGAGCAGTACTTC; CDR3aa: CASSGRQGARLREQYF
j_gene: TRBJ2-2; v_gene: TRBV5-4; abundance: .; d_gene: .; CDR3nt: TGTGCCAGCAGAATAGAGGGGAACACCGGGGAGCTGTTTTTT; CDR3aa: CASRIEGNTGELFF
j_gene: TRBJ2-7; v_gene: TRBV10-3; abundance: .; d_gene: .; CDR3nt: TGTGCCATCAGTGAGGACAGCTTGTGGTACTTC; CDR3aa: CAISEDSLWYF
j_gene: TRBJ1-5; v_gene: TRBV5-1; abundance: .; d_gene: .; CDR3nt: TGCGCCAGCAGTAGTGGGGGATCCTATAGCAATCAGCCCCAGCATTTT; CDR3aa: CASSSGGSYSNQPQHF
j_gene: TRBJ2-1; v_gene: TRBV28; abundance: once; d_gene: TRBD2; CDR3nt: TGTGCCAGCAGGCCGGGGACTAGCGGATTCTACAATGAGCAGTTCTTC; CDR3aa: CASRPGTSGFYNEQFF
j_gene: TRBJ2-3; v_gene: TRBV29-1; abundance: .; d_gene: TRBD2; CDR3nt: TGCAGCGTTGAAGGTCTAGCGGTGGGCACAGATACGCAGTATTTT; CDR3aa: CSVEGLAVGTDTQYF
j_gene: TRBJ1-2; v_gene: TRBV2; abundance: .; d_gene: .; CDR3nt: TGTGCCAGCACCCGGCGAGACAGGTCCTATGGCTACACCTTC; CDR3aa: CASTRRDRSYGYTF
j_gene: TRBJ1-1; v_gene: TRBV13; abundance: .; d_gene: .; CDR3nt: TGTGCCAGCAGCTTAGGCCTAGGGGGGAACACTGAAGCTTTCTTT; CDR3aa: CASSLGLGGNTEAFF
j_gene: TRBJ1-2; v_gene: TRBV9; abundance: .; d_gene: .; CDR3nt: TGTGCCAGCAGCGTAGTAGGGCGGTTTGGAAGCTACACCTTC; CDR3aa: CASSVVGRFGSYTF
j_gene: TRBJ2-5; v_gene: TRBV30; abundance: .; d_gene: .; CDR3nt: TGTGCCTACGACGTGGGACAAGAGACCCAGTACTTC; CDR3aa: CAYDVGQETQYF
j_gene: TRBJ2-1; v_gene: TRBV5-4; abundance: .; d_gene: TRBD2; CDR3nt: TGTGCCAGCAGCTTGGCTAGCGGGGAGCAGTTCTTC; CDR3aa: CASSLASGEQFF
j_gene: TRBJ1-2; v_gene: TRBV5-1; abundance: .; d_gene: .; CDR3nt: TGCGCCAGCAGCTTGGAGGGGGACTACTATGGCTACACCTTC; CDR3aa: CASSLEGDYYGYTF
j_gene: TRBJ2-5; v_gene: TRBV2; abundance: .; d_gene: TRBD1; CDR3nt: TGTGCCAGCAGTTTCCCAGGGGGGACCCAGTACTTC; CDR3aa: CASSFPGGTQYF
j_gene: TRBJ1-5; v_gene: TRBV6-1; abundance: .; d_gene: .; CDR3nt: TGTGCCAGCAGTGAACGGGACGATCAGCCCCAGCATTTT; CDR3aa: CASSERDDQPQHF
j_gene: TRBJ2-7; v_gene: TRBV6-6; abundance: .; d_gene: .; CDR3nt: TGTGCCAGCAGTTACGGGACACACTACGAGCAGTACTTC; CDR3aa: CASSYGTHYEQYF
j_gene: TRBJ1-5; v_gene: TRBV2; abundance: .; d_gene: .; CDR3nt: TGTGCCAGCACTTTAGAGACGGGGAGACAGCCCCAGCATTTT; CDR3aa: CASTLETGRQPQHF
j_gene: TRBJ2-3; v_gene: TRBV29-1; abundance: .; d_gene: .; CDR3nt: TGCAGCGTTTCGGCGGCCCGGGACAACACAGATACGCAGTATTTT; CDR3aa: CSVSAARDNTDTQYF
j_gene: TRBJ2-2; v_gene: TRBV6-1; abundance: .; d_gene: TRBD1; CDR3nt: TGTGCCAGCAGTGACGCCGGGACAGTAACCGGGGAGCTGTTTTTT; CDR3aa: CASSDAGTVTGELFF
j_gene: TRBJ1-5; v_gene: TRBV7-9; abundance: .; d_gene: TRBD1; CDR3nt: TGTGCCAGCAGCTCAACGGACAGGGGAGGGAATCAGCCCCAGCATTTT; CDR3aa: CASSSTDRGGNQPQHF
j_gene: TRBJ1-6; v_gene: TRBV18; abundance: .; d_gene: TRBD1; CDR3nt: TGTGCCAGCTCCGTTTCGACGGACAGGGGTAATTCACCCCTCCACTTT; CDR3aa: CASSVSTDRGNSPLHF
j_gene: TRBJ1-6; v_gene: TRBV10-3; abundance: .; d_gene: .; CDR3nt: TGTGCCACGACACTGGAGGACCCCGCGAATTCACCCCTCCACTTT; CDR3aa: CATTLEDPANSPLHF
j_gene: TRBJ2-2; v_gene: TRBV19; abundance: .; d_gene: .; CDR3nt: TGTGCCAGTAGTATGGACACGAACACCGGGGAGCTGTTTTTT; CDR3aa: CASSMDTNTGELFF
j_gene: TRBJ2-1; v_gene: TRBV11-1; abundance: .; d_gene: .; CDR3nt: TGTGCCAGCTTAAGAGGGGGTCAGGGCCACAATGAGCAGTTCTTC; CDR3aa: CASLRGGQGHNEQFF
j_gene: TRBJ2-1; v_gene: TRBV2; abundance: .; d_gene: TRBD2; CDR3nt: TGTGCCAGCAGAGCCGGGACTAGCCGGCTGCAGTTCTTC; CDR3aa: CASRAGTSRLQFF
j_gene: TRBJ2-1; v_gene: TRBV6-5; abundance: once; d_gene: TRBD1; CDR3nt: TGTGCCAGCAGTGGACCGGGACAGCCTAGAAATGAGCAGTTCTTC; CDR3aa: CASSGPGQPRNEQFF
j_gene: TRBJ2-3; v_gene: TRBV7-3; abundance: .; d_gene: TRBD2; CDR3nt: TGCGCCAGCAGCCCCACACCCCTCCCTAGCGGTCAAAGGGATACGCAGTATTTT; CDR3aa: CASSPTPLPSGQRDTQYF
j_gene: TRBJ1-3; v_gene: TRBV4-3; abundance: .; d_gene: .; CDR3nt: TGCGCCAGCAGCCAAGATGGGAGAGGGGATGGAAACACCATATATTTT; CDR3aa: CASSQDGRGDGNTIYF
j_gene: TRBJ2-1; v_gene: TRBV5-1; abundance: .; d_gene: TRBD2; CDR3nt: TGCGCCAGCAGCGTTGCGGCGGGGGAGGCCTATGAGCAGTTCTTC; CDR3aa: CASSVAAGEAYEQFF
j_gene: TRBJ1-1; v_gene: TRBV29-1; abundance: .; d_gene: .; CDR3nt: TGCAGCGTTGACTCTGGGACTGAAGCTTTCTTT; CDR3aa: CSVDSGTEAFF
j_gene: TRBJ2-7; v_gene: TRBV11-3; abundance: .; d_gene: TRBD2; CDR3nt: TGTGCCAGCAGCGTGAGCGGGGGGCACGACGAGCAGTACTTC; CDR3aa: CASSVSGGHDEQYF
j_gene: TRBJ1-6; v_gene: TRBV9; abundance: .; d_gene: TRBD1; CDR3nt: TGTGCCAGCAGCACAGGGGAAAACAATTATAATTCACCCCTCCACTTT; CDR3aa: CASSTGENNYNSPLHF
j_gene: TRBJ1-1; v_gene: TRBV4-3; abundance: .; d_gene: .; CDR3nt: TGCGCCAGCAGCCAAGATTTAGCCACTGAAGCTTTCTTT; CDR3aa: CASSQDLATEAFF
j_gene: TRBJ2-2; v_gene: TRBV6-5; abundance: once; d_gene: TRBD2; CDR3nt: TGTGCCAGCAGTTACATGGCGGGGGGGGACACCGGGGAGCTGTTTTTT; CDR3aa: CASSYMAGGDTGELFF
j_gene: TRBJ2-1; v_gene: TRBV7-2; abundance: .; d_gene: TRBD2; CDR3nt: TGTGCCAGCAGCTTAGGGACTAGCTCCTACAATGAGCAGTTCTTC; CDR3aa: CASSLGTSSYNEQFF
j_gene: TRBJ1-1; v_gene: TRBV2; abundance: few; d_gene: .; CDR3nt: TGTGCCAGCACCTTACGCGGTCAAGCTTTCTTT; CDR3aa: CASTLRGQAFF
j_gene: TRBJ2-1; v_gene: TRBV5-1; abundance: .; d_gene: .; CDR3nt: TGCGCCAGCAGCTTGGGTGTGTTAGGGGGCAATGAGCAGTTCTTC; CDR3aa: CASSLGVLGGNEQFF
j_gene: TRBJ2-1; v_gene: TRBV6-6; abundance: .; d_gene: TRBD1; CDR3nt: TGTGCCAGCACTCACCGGGACAGGGGAAACAATGAGCAGTTCTTC; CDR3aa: CASTHRDRGNNEQFF
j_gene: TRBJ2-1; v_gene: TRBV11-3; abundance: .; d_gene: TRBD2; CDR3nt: TGTGCCAGCAGCTCGGGAGGGGGTGAGCAGTTCTTC; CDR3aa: CASSSGGGEQFF
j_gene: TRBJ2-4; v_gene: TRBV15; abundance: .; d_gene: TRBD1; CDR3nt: TGTGCCACCAGCAGGTCGGGACAGGGGTTTTCCAAAAACATTCAGTACTTC; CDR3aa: CATSRSGQGFSKNIQYF
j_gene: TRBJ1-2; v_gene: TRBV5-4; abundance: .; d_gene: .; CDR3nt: TGTGCCAGCTCGCGCCCTGAGGGAGACTATGGCTACACCTTC; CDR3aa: CASSRPEGDYGYTF
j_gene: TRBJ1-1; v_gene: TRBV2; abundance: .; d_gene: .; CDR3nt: TGTGCCAGATCGGGGGGTCGTGACACTGAAGCTTTCTTT; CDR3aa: CARSGGRDTEAFF
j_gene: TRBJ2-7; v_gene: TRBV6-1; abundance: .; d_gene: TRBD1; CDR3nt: TGTGCCAGCAGTGAAGCGGGGCAGGGGGTTAACTACGAGCAGTACTTC; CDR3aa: CASSEAGQGVNYEQYF
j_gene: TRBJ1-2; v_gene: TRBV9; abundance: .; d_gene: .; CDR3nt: TGTGCCAGCAGCGTAGGTACAGGCTATGGCTACACCTTC; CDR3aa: CASSVGTGYGYTF
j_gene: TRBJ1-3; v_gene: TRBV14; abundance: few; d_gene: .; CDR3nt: TGTGCCAGCAGCCAAGTTCGAACCATATATTTT; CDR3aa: CASSQVRTIYF
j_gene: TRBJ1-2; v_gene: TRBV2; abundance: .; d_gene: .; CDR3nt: TGTGCCAGCAGTGGCGCAGGCAACTATGGCTACACCTTC; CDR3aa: CASSGAGNYGYTF
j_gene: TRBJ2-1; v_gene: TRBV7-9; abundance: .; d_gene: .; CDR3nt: TGTGCCAGCAGCTTAGGGTTTACCGAGCAGTTCTTC; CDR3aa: CASSLGFTEQFF
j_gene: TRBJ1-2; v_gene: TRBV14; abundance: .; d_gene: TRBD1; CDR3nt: TGTGCCAGCAGCCAAGTACACAGGGGGCTTTCCTATGGCTACACCTTC; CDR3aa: CASSQVHRGLSYGYTF
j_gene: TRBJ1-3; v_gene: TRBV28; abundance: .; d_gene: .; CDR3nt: TGTGCCAGCAGTCTGTGGGCGGATCGCTCTGGAAACACCATATATTTT; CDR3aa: CASSLWADRSGNTIYF